This T cell receptor beta chain was sequenced during a study of Graves' ophthalmopathy and Graves' hyperthyroidism listed by TCRdb under 2018. Concerning the study at large: Peripheral blood was collected before any treatment was given, at the time of initial diagnosis. In several hyperthyroidism patients, the T-cell repertoires found in thyroid tissue were compared with those found in blood. A discovery set of more than 90 patients (43 ophthalmopathy, 55 to 60 stable hyperthyroidism) was enrolled to explore V-J signatures distinguishing ophthalmopathy from hyperthyroidism. The independent validation cohort included 18 to 20 hyperthyroidism patients plus 17 patients who later progressed from hyperthyroidism to ophthalmopathy. TCR beta repertoire signatures were used to distinguish Graves' ophthalmopathy from Graves' hyperthyroidism and to predict progression to ophthalmopathy. In total, approximately 130 blood samples were TCR-sequenced: 40 to 45 ophthalmopathy, about 75 hyperthyroidism and some 17 hyperthyroidism-to-ophthalmopathy patients. Following sample collection, hyperthyroidism patients were given methimazole at a starting dose of 30 mg daily, and ophthalmopathy patients were given high-dose intravenous methylprednisolone.

V is pared back by 1 base and J by 0 bases, with 13 bases lying between the germline termini. Its CDR3 holds 16 amino acids, cysteine through phenylalanine. Only the CDR3 DNA stays, 48 bases, in frame from base 1. As encoded in the germline V gene (reference sequence), CDR1 is LNHNV while CDR2 is YYDKDF. For repertoire sequencing, TCR beta CDR3 regions were amplified from RNA transcripts. The first round was an RT-PCR using HTBI primers with the Qiagen OneStep RT-PCR kit, and this first round was followed by a second-round multiplex PCR, then size selection and purification. Libraries were sequenced paired-end with 100 bp reads on an Illumina HiSeq2000. The original methods were these. SOAPnuke was used for read processing, and reads with adapters, uncalled bases, a mean Phred below 15, or no exact constant-primer or identifier match were discarded. COPE v1.2.5 was used to merge the high-quality paired reads. Each unique nucleotide sequence was treated as a clonotype, and MiTCR v1.1 was used to align the clonotypes to the IMGT TRB V, D and J references. Only V-J combinations with frequency above 0.0001 were analysed, covering approximately 99% of repertoires. For each V-J combination, a TCR clonal expansion and chaos score was defined as F50 clonal expansion divided by the chaos observed in the TCRdist matrix. Welch's t-statistics and random forest were used to narrow the features down to 13 V-J combinations, which were then fed into a naive Bayes classifier. Thyroid-blood repertoire similarity was quantified with the Morisita-Horn index. In-frame beta chains were kept once TCRdb had trimmed the public reads at Q25 with fastp and called clones with MiXCR. Rows merge per CDR3 protein into single entries with the most common DNA and genes. None of the V and J calls come from the authors' own analysis; TCRdb made them. This sample has hundreds of thousands of distinct CDR3 sequences in its table, and more than 40% of those were observed once. Of the sample, over 2.5% falls within the top ten clones.

The investigation overall reported the following: In cross-validation, the 13-signature model distinguished ophthalmopathy from stable hyperthyroidism with about 90% sensitivity and 81% to 82% specificity, while in the test set the corresponding values were about 80% and 75%. Most of the expanded thyroid clonotypes with a frequency above 0.001 were also detected in blood, and it was suggested that the thyroid immune response may be reflected by blood repertoires. In validation, the model predicted ophthalmopathy progression with about 64% sensitivity and approximately 72% specificity; eleven to twelve predicted patients were CT-confirmed with GO in a median of around 6.5 months. Sample size was not predetermined statistically, and investigators were not blinded to group allocation.

Ophthalmopathy patients were characterized by moderately to severely active disease, a Clinical Activity Score of at least 3, a NOSPECS grade of at least 4, and a disease duration under 3 months. Patients were excluded if they had other autoimmune diseases, uncontrolled infections, pregnancy or lactation. Diagnosis was based on clinical symptoms, serum thyroxine, TRAb, thyroid ultrasound and orbital computed tomography. Ficoll-Paque density gradient centrifugation was used to isolate PBMCs from around 10 ml of fresh peripheral blood. Trizol reagent was used to extract the total RNA, and its quality was then checked on an Agilent 2100 Bioanalyzer. This clonotype was picked up one time. There is no known antigen for this receptor. Base-call qualities are not available, and no considerably larger clone is one nucleotide away. One read provides weak support.

The TCR sequence derives from an adult man with Graves' ophthalmopathy. The sample consisted of peripheral blood. In this chain, TRBV15 is recombined with TRBJ2-7, with the D gene uncertain. The sequenced DNA: TGTGCCACCAGCAGAGTAGGGCGCGTTAGCTCCTACGAGCAGTACTTC. This yields the protein CATSRVGRVSSYEQYF.